A single sample is the source of the 23 T cell receptor beta chains below, sequenced in a study of blood T cells in healthy people across ages. Sample-barcoded 5' priming and a J-beta primer mix drove a second PCR of about 6 to 12 cycles. TCRdb re-called the 5' RACE reads with MiXCR, one entry per CDR3 protein. The sample comprises roughly 1.5 million distinct CDR3 sequences, under 55% of which are singletons, and around 4% rests with the top ten. The sample was blood. The receptors here all came from a woman younger than 35 in good health.

This chain joins TRBV7-2 and TRBJ2-1; 7 bases agree with TRBD2. The trim removed 4 bases at V and 4 bases at J, leaving 16 bases unmatched. Germline loops: CDR1 SGHTA, CDR2 FQGNSA. The CDR3 is 18 residues long. CDR3 region: CASSSDLGLVGGYNEQFF. For the CDR3, the DNA is TGTGCCAGCAGCTCTGATCTAGGACTAGTGGGGGGTTACAATGAGCAGTTCTTC.

The chain carries TRBV9 and TRBJ1-1; D is perhaps TRBD1 (5 bases). The CDR3 loop spans 13 amino acids. The germline CDR1 and CDR2 sequences are SGDLS and YYNGEE. V dropped 3 bases and J dropped 5 bases, with 11 bases sitting between them. The CDR3 region is CASSGAGDTEAFF. The CDR3 DNA follows: TGTGCCAGCAGCGGAGCGGGGGATACTGAAGCTTTCTTT.

The chain couples TRBV27 to TRBJ2-2; no firm D call. Germline CDR1 reads MNHEY; CDR2 reads SMNVEV (reference sequence). The length of the CDR3 is 13 residues. Trimming cost V 4 bases and J 7 bases, with 10 bases left between them. The CDR3 DNA follows: TGTGCCAGCAGTTCGAACATAGACGGGGAGCTGTTTTTT. This gives the protein CASSSNIDGELFF.

This clonotype was seen a handful of times. The chain employs TRBV20-1 and TRBJ2-5; D ambiguous. Between the trimmed V and J ends, which lost 3 bases and 5 bases, there was a span of 10 bases. The germline gives CDR1 DFQATT, CDR2 SNEGSKA (reference sequence). This CDR3 region has 12 residues. The CDR3 nucleotides read TGCAGTGCTAGGTTCGCTGGGGAGACCCAGTACTTC. This translates into CSARFAGETQYF.

The DNA for the CDR3 is TGCAGTGCCGCGCCAGGCGCTAACTCCTACGAGCAGTACTTC. As protein: CSAAPGANSYEQYF. This chain joins TRBV20-1 and TRBJ2-7, with no clear D. The CDR3 contains 14 residues. Per germline, CDR1 DFQATT and CDR2 SNEGSKA (reference sequence). The germline V and J ends were trimmed by 6 bases and 0 bases, with 15 bases remaining between them.

The chain recombines TRBV11-1 with TRBJ2-5; TRBD2 might be the D (5 bases). The CDR3 consists of 14 residues. Germline V gene data show CDR1 as SGHAT and CDR2 as FQDESV (reference sequence). V shed 4 bases and J shed 4 bases, with 13 bases lying between them. CDR3 DNA: TGTGCCAGCAGCTCCCGGACTGGACCAGAGACCCAGTACTTC. It specifies CASSSRTGPETQYF.

This clonotype was seen more than once but under ten times. The chain combines TRBV4-3 with TRBJ2-4; 9 nucleotides line up with TRBD2. The CDR3 covers 16 residues. CDR1 is LGHNA, CDR2 YSLEER, per germline. V shed 0 bases, J shed 13 bases, and the junction held 13 bases outside the gene matches. CDR3 in DNA: TGCGCCAGCAGCCAAGATCTAGCGGGATCCTACAATGAGCAGTACTTC. Amino acids: CASSQDLAGSYNEQYF.

This sequence joins TRBV15 and TRBJ1-2, with 8 bases lining up with TRBD1. Unmatched junction bases numbered 8, after V lost 5 bases and J lost 0 bases. The CDR3 is 16 amino acids. Germline CDR1 is LNHNV and CDR2 is YYDKDF (reference sequence). The CDR3 here is CATSGGDRGANYGYTF. CDR3 nucleotides: TGTGCCACCAGCGGAGGAGACAGGGGAGCTAACTATGGCTACACCTTC.

This clonotype was detected a few times. This chain joins TRBV27 and TRBJ1-5; D call uncertain. From germline, CDR1 is MNHEY and CDR2 SMNVEV (reference sequence). The CDR3 totals 12 residues. Trimming took 5 bases from V and 3 from J, leaving 5 bases between them. The CDR3 coding sequence is TGTGCCAGCAGTGAACACAATCAGCCCCAGCATTTT. Its translation is CASSEHNQPQHF.

The rearrangement uses TRBV20-1 and TRBJ2-1; D perhaps matches TRBD1 (5 bases). Germline CDR1 and CDR2: DFQATT and SNEGSKA (reference sequence). V was shortened by 2 bases and J by 13 bases, with 18 bases between the two germline ends. The CDR3 is made up of 13 amino acids. The CDR3 spells CSARRTTQETQFF. The CDR3 DNA reads as TGCAGTGCTAGACGGACAACCCAAGAGACCCAGTTCTTC.

In its sample, this clonotype was seen a few times. The rearrangement joins TRBV7-2 to TRBJ2-7; tentatively, D is TRBD1 (6 bases). This CDR3 contains 15 residues. CDR1 is SGHTA and CDR2 is FQGNSA in the germline V gene. Trimming shortened V by 1 base and J by 0 bases, and 10 bases separated the two germline ends. The DNA for the CDR3 is TGTGCCAGCAGCTTAGGTGACAGGCCCTCCTACGAGCAGTACTTC. Protein: CASSLGDRPSYEQYF.

V is TRBV20-1 and J is TRBJ2-5; D unclear. With 1 base removed from V and 5 bases from J, the gap between germline ends came to 14 bases. The CDR3 has 14 amino acids. From germline, CDR1 is DFQATT and CDR2 SNEGSKA (reference sequence). The CDR3 is CSARGAPFGETQYF. In nucleotides, the CDR3 is TGCAGTGCTAGAGGGGCCCCTTTCGGGGAGACCCAGTACTTC.

This chain joins TRBV27 and TRBJ1-5; D ambiguous. V lost 3 bases to trimming and J lost 5 bases, with 11 bases between them. The CDR3 sequence is 14 residues long. Germline CDR1 is MNHEY and CDR2 is SMNVEV (reference sequence). The CDR3 DNA follows: TGTGCCAGCAGTTTCGACGGACGTTATCAGCCCCAGCATTTT. This sequence encodes CASSFDGRYQPQHF.

The chain has TRBV12-5 and TRBJ2-1; TRBD2 aligns across 10 bases. Per the germline V gene, CDR1 is LGHNT and CDR2 is FRNRAP. CDR3 length: 17 residues. V lost 0 bases, J lost 4 bases, and 6 bases stayed unmatched. This chain's CDR3 is CASGLVFGLADYNEQFF. The CDR3 DNA reads TGTGCTAGTGGTTTGGTATTTGGACTAGCGGATTACAATGAGCAGTTCTTC.

This clonotype was found many times. The chain recombines TRBV7-2 with TRBJ2-1, with D possibly being TRBD2 (5 bases). V gave up 1 base and J gave up 0 bases, with 13 bases separating them. The germline V gene has CDR1 SGHTA and CDR2 FQGNSA. This CDR3 has 17 residues. The CDR3 sequence is CASSLGPQRYSYNEQFF. As DNA, the CDR3 is TGTGCCAGCAGCTTAGGTCCCCAGCGGTACTCCTACAATGAGCAGTTCTTC.

This CDR3 reads CASSQEPRGEAFF. The CDR3 bases are TGTGCCAGCAGCCAAGAGCCCCGTGGTGAAGCTTTCTTT. This rearrangement joins TRBV3-1 to TRBJ1-1, with D hard to call. This CDR3 is built from 13 residues. The ends were cut back, 0 bases at V and 7 bases at J, with 9 bases in the middle. Germline loops: CDR1 LGHDT, CDR2 YNNKEL (reference sequence).

The chain couples TRBV12-3 or TRBV12-4 to TRBJ2-1, with TRBD1 identical over 10 bases. The junction had 11 bases not matched to a gene; V was cut back by 7 bases and J by 8 bases. CDR3 size: 15 residues. The CDR3: CASTPRGQGIDEQFF. In DNA, the CDR3 is TGTGCCAGCACCCCAAGGGGACAGGGGATCGATGAGCAGTTCTTC.

V gene TRBV6-6 combines with J gene TRBJ1-1; D is unresolved. With the DNA end fitting TRBJ1-6 better, the J assignment may be wrong. Germline CDR1 and CDR2: MNHNY and SVGAGI (reference sequence). CDR3 length equals 15 residues. The CDR3 loop is CASSYSNGDSSPLHF. CDR3 in DNA: TGTGCCAGCAGTTACTCGAATGGGGATAGTTCACCCCTCCACTTT.

This clonotype was seen a few times. The chain uses TRBV18 and TRBJ2-7, with 8 positions matching TRBD1. This CDR3 region has 14 residues. After removal of 5 bases from V and 5 bases from J, the junction contained 8 bases not matched to a gene. The germline V gene encodes CDR1 KGHSH and CDR2 LQKENI. The CDR3 DNA reads as TGTGCCAGCTCATCCTCCCAGGGGGCTAACGAGCAGTACTTC. Translating it yields CASSSSQGANEQYF.

This clonotype came up a few times. The chain recombines TRBV20-1 with TRBJ2-7; D not resolved. Germline-derived CDR1 and CDR2 are DFQATT and SNEGSKA (reference sequence). V was shortened by 3 bases and J by 4 bases, with 7 bases between the two germline ends. The CDR3 is made up of 11 amino acids. CDR3 coding DNA: TGCAGTGCTAGGGAGAAGTACGAGCAGTACTTC. Its translation is CSAREKYEQYF.

This chain's CDR3 is CASTFSGTDYGYTF. The CDR3 DNA is TGTGCCAGCACCTTCTCCGGGACAGACTATGGCTACACCTTC. The gene calls are TRBV7-9 and TRBJ1-2; 7 bases fit TRBD1. This CDR3 has 14 amino acids. Germline assignment: CDR1 SEHNR and CDR2 FQNEAQ (reference sequence). With V trimmed by 7 bases and J by 3 bases, 8 bases remained unmatched.

This clonotype appeared a few times. V is TRBV6-5 and J is TRBJ2-3; no reliable D call. Germline CDR1 MNHEY, CDR2 SVGAGI. Trimming took 6 bases from V and 0 from J, leaving 13 bases between them. The CDR3 is made up of 15 amino acids. The CDR3 spells CASSSITGSTDTQYF. In DNA, the CDR3 is TGTGCCAGCAGCTCAATCACCGGAAGCACAGATACGCAGTATTTT.

This clonotype occurred a few times. Here the CDR3 reads CASSPMYQAFF. DNA of the CDR3: TGTGCCAGCAGCCCGATGTACCAAGCTTTCTTT. The chain is built from TRBV7-2 and TRBJ1-1; D is undetermined. This CDR3 contains 11 residues. V shed 5 bases and J shed 9 bases, with 10 bases lying between them. From germline, CDR1 is SGHTA and CDR2 FQGNSA.